Listed here are 18 T cell receptor beta chains from one sample, sequenced in a study of regulatory T cells in long-lasting Graves disease. CDR3 regions were amplified by Arm-PCR using iRepertoire HTBI primers to build TCR beta libraries. TCRdb used MiXCR to reprocess the multiplex PCR reads, holding one entry per CDR3 protein. The table records 350,000 to 400,000 distinct CDR3 sequences, roughly 16% of them present only once. This sample's time point: newly diagnosed GD, antithyroid drugs for less than 3 months. PBMC RNA was the source of the TCR library. The sequencing here drew on peripheral blood mononuclear cells (PBMCs), taken at new diagnosis, from a patient treated with antithyroid drugs. The receptors come from a female donor with Graves disease.

The chain recombines TRBV7-2 with TRBJ2-1, with a weak D call TRBD2 (5 bases). Germline V gives CDR1 SGHTA, CDR2 FQGNSA. The CDR3 runs 15 residues. The V gene lost 6 bases and the J gene lost 10 bases, with 22 bases spanning the gap. The CDR3 protein is CASSPAPYGVGEQFF. In nucleotides, the CDR3 is TGTGCCAGCAGTCCCGCACCTTACGGGGTGGGGGAGCAGTTCTTC.

In this sample, this clonotype turned up a few times. This chain joins TRBV9 and TRBJ2-3, with D possibly being TRBD2 (5 bases). Trimming took 0 bases from V and 2 from J, leaving 13 bases between them. This CDR3 is built from 16 residues. Looked up from germline, CDR1 is SGDLS and CDR2 is YYNGEE. CDR3 DNA: TGTGCCAGCAGCGTAGGAGGGCAGGCCAACACAGATACGCAGTATTTT. Protein: CASSVGGQANTDTQYF.

This clonotype was seen ten or more times. This chain links TRBV4-2 with TRBJ1-1; D not resolved. V lost 1 base, J lost 5 bases, and 14 bases lay in between. The V gene's germline CDR1 is LGHNA and CDR2 YNFKEQ. CDR3 length equals 15 residues. The CDR3 reads CASSQGDIGGTEAFF. In nucleotides, the CDR3 is TGTGCCAGCAGCCAAGGTGACATCGGCGGAACTGAAGCTTTCTTT.

At least ten counts were recorded for this clonotype. V usage is TRBV27 and J usage is TRBJ1-5; D gene uncertain. The germline V and J ends were trimmed by 1 base and 3 bases, with 10 bases remaining between them. The V gene's germline CDR1 is MNHEY and CDR2 SMNVEV (reference sequence). CDR3 length equals 15 residues. CDR3 in DNA: TGTGCCAGCAGTTTATGGGCACCCTCCAATCAGCCCCAGCATTTT. Encoded protein: CASSLWAPSNQPQHF.

This clonotype was seen a few times. The rearrangement joins TRBV4-2 to TRBJ2-5; no reliable D call. The CDR3 sequence is 15 residues long. The germline CDR1 and CDR2 sequences are LGHNA and YNFKEQ. V shed 0 bases and J shed 5 bases, with 13 bases lying between them. The CDR3 here is CASSQDQPSGETQYF. The CDR3 DNA reads as TGTGCCAGCAGCCAAGATCAACCCAGTGGGGAGACCCAGTACTTC.

This clonotype showed up many times. V and J are TRBV11-1 and TRBJ1-1, with 8 bases lining up with TRBD1. This CDR3 is built from 15 residues. The V segment lost 2 bases and the J segment 2 bases; nucleotides outside the gene matches: 4. CDR1 and CDR2 (germline): SGHAT, FQDESV (reference sequence). In nucleotides, the CDR3 is TGTGCCAGCAGCTTACACAGGGGGACTAACACTGAAGCTTTCTTT. Residues: CASSLHRGTNTEAFF. Drawing the rest from reference TRBV11-1 and TRBJ1-1, the complete variable domain is EAEVAQSPRYKITEKSQAVAFWCDPISGHATLYWYRQILGQGPELLVQFQDESVVDDSQLPKDRFSAERLKGVDSTLKIQPAELGDSAMYLCASSLHRGTNTEAFFGQGTRLTVV.

This clonotype has at least ten counts. The V and J genes are TRBV12-3 or TRBV12-4 and TRBJ2-7, with a possible D match to TRBD1 (6 bases). Trimming left V 3 bases short and J 5 bases short, with 8 bases between. This CDR3 region has 12 residues. The CDR3 reads CASSFEGDEQYF. CDR3 in DNA: TGTGCCAGCAGTTTTGAGGGGGACGAGCAGTACTTC.

This clonotype was seen a handful of times. This rearrangement joins TRBV18 to TRBJ1-5; 9 bases line up with TRBD1. Germline values: CDR1 KGHSH, CDR2 LQKENI. CDR3 length: 16 amino acids. V dropped 6 bases and J dropped 6; count of bases not matched to a gene: 12. The CDR3 sequence: CASSPGPGTGSQPQHF. CDR3 DNA: TGTGCCAGCTCCCCAGGACCCGGGACAGGGAGTCAGCCCCAGCATTTT. Complete variable domain (other parts from reference TRBV18 and TRBJ1-5): NAGVMQNPRHLVRRRGQEARLRCSPMKGHSHVYWYRQLPEEGLKFMVYLQKENIIDESGMPKERFSAEFPKEGPSILRIQQVVRGDSAAYFCASSPGPGTGSQPQHFGDGTRLSIL.

Comment on this clonotype: This CDR3 fails to terminate in the conserved phenylalanine or tryptophan, so it likely reflects a read error. The chain carries TRBV27 and TRBJ1-1; tentative D call: TRBD1 (5 bases). Germline V gene lookup returns CDR1 MNHEY and CDR2 SMNVEV (reference sequence). V was pared by 7 bases and J by 1 base, with 13 bases between. This CDR3 has 14 amino acids. CDR3 sequence reads: CASTPGGTNTEAFS. CDR3 DNA sequence: TGTGCCAGCACACCCGGTGGGACGAACACTGAAGCTTTCTCT.

At least ten counts were recorded for this clonotype. No conserved phenylalanine or tryptophan ends this CDR3, so it is likely a read error. No DNA is shown, since the ends of the CDR3 on it are uncertain; the CDR3 is the one TCRdb lists. The chain recombines TRBV11-2 with TRBJ2-2; the table's D call, TRBD1, has no DNA check behind it. Germline V gives CDR1 SGHAT, CDR2 FQNNGV. Inclusive of both ends, the CDR3 amounts to 12 amino acids. CDR3 loop: CASSSRGGRVTV.

The chain couples TRBV27 to TRBJ1-4, with D perhaps matching TRBD1 (5 bases). The CDR3 is made up of 14 amino acids. The germline gives CDR1 MNHEY, CDR2 SMNVEV (reference sequence). V was trimmed by 2 bases and J by 5 bases, leaving 9 bases between them. CDR3 DNA sequence: TGTGCCAGCAGTTTAGTTACAGGCAATGAAAAACTGTTTTTT. Encoded protein: CASSLVTGNEKLFF.

CDR3 in DNA: TGCAGTGGGGACCCCGGTGGGGCAGAGACCCAGTACTTC. The encoded protein is CSGDPGGAETQYF. The chain carries TRBV20-1 and TRBJ2-5; D may match TRBD1 or TRBD2 (5 bases each). Germline V gene lookup returns CDR1 DFQATT and CDR2 SNEGSKA (reference sequence). V was pared by 7 bases and J by 4 bases, with 16 bases between. This CDR3 is 13 amino acids long.

This clonotype was detected many times. The V call is TRBV7-9, the J call TRBJ2-3, with TRBD2 matching 11 bases. CDR1 SEHNR and CDR2 FQNEAQ come from the germline V gene (reference sequence). The V gene end was trimmed by 6 bases and the J gene end by 4 bases; junction bases not matched to a gene: 21. This CDR3 contains 20 residues. CDR3 protein: CASRPSLELAGGSGPDTQYF. The CDR3 DNA follows: TGTGCCAGCAGGCCAAGCCTAGAGCTAGCGGGGGGAAGTGGACCAGATACGCAGTATTTT.

This clonotype was observed at least ten times. V and J are TRBV28 and TRBJ1-5; D unresolved. V was pared by 10 bases and J by 0 bases, with 19 bases between. The CDR3 is made up of 16 amino acids. Germline V gene lookup returns CDR1 MDHEN and CDR2 SYDVKM. CDR3 nucleotide sequence: TGTGCCACTTCCGAAGGGCAGAGATATAGCAATCAGCCCCAGCATTTT. It yields the protein CATSEGQRYSNQPQHF.

The chain carries TRBV12-3 or TRBV12-4 and TRBJ1-6; a weak D match, TRBD1 (5 bases). Trimming left V 5 bases short and J 10 bases short, with 15 bases between. The CDR3 has 14 amino acids. The CDR3 here is CASSHAGPGSPLHF. The CDR3 DNA sequence: TGTGCCAGCAGTCATGCAGGGCCTGGCTCACCCCTCCACTTT.

This clonotype appeared many times. V is TRBV20-1 and J is TRBJ2-1, with D unresolved. In germline, CDR1 is DFQATT, CDR2 SNEGSKA (reference sequence). The CDR3 has 15 amino acids. V was trimmed by 1 base and J by 2 bases, leaving 12 bases between them. The CDR3 region has the DNA TGCAGTGCTAGAGGGTTGAAGGTAACCTACAATGAGCAGTTCTTC. This translates into CSARGLKVTYNEQFF.

Ten or more counts support this clonotype. CDR3 residues: CASSEGGGNGQPQHF. DNA of the CDR3: TGTGCCAGCAGTGAAGGCGGAGGGAATGGACAGCCCCAGCATTTT. The chain uses TRBV2 and TRBJ1-5; no clear D gene. The CDR3 runs to 15 residues. Trimming pared 1 base from V and 7 bases from J, leaving 14 bases between. Germline V lookup: CDR1 SNHLY, CDR2 FYNNEI.

The table lists this clonotype with many counts. This chain uses TRBV10-3 with TRBJ2-5; D unclear. Per germline, CDR1 ENHRY and CDR2 SYGVKD. CDR3 size: 13 residues. V shed 6 bases and J shed 2 bases, with 10 bases lying between them. The CDR3 sequence: CAIRQDGQETQYF. The DNA of the CDR3 is TGTGCCATCAGGCAGGATGGACAAGAGACCCAGTACTTC.